This TCR beta chain was recovered during a study of blood T cell repertoires in COVID-19. In terms of age and location, participants ranged from roughly 18 to 89 years and lived in fewer than 30 US areas. Germline CDR1 and CDR2: MNHNS and SASEGT. The CDR3 covers 16 residues. V lost 4 bases, J lost 5 bases, and 10 bases stayed unmatched. This table comes from immunoSEQ multiplex PCR, and its TCRdb copy is limited to in-frame clones, with some not included. This sample carries roughly 250,000 clones, about 87% of them seen once, and the ten largest clones take roughly 0.95%. Source material: PBMCs or T cells enriched from blood (not recorded which). This clonotype was obtained from a man aged 50-59 years who had been exposed to COVID-19. The chain links TRBV6-1 to TRBJ2-5; 10 positions match TRBD1. The CDR3 DNA follows: TGTGCCAGCAGTGCACTGAGGGACAGGGGAAGGGAGACCCAGTACTTC. Translated: CASSALRDRGRETQYF.